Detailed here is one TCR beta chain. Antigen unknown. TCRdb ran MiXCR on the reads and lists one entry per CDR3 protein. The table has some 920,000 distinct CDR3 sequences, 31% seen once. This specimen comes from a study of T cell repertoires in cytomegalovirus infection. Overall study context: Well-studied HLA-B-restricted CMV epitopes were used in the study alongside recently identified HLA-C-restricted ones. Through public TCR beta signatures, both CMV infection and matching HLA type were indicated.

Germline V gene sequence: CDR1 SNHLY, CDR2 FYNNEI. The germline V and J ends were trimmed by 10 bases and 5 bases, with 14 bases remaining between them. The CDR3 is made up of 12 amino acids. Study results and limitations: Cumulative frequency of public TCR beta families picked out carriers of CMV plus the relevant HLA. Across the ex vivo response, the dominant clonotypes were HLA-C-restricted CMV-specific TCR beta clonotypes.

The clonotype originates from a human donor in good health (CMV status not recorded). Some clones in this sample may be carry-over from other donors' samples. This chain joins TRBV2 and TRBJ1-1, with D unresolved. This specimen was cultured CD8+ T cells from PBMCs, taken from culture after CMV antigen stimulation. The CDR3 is CATLGVSTEAFF. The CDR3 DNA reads TGTGCCACCCTGGGAGTTAGTACTGAAGCTTTCTTT. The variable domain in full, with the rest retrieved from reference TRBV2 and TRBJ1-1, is EPEVTQTPSHQVTQMGQEVILRCVPISNHLYFYWYRQILGQKVEFLVSFYNNEISEKSEIFDDQFSVERPDGSNFTLKIRSTKLEDSAMYFCATLGVSTEAFFGQGTRLTVV.